These T cell receptor beta chains were read from a single sample in a study of T cells in Graves' hyperthyroidism and ophthalmopathy. Using its own MiXCR run on the multiplex PCR reads, TCRdb lists one record per CDR3 protein. The table includes about 270,000 distinct CDR3 sequences, over 12% detected once. Input material: blood. The receptors derive from a woman in her fifties or sixties with Graves' hyperthyroidism that later progressed to Graves' ophthalmopathy. Both conserved end residues are part of each CDR3. The order of the fields is J gene, clone size, D gene, V gene, CDR3 protein, CDR3 DNA. A D gene is named only where the DNA matches it firmly. A clone size is listed for some rows: how often the clone was seen (once, few, many), or a class if it is expanded.

j_gene: TRBJ2-7
abundance: few
d_gene: -
v_gene: TRBV6-1
CDR3aa: CASSTRPVDEQYF
CDR3nt: TGTGCCAGCAGTACCCGACCCGTAGATGAGCAGTACTTC

j_gene: TRBJ1-2
abundance: -
d_gene: TRBD1
v_gene: TRBV28
CDR3aa: CASSSVVGQGGWGYTF
CDR3nt: TGTGCCAGCAGTTCGGTGGTGGGACAGGGCGGTTGGGGCTACACCTTC

j_gene: TRBJ2-5
abundance: -
d_gene: -
v_gene: TRBV7-2
CDR3aa: CASSLVQRKTQYF
CDR3nt: TGTGCCAGCAGCTTAGTACAGCGCAAGACCCAGTACTTC

j_gene: TRBJ1-1
abundance: few
d_gene: TRBD1
v_gene: TRBV7-9
CDR3aa: CASRKTGGWSEAFF
CDR3nt: TGTGCCAGCAGGAAGACAGGGGGCTGGAGTGAAGCTTTCTTT

j_gene: TRBJ1-2
abundance: many
d_gene: -
v_gene: TRBV28
CDR3aa: CASSLVPGTYGYTF
CDR3nt: TGTGCCAGCAGTTTAGTCCCCGGGACCTATGGCTACACCTTC

j_gene: TRBJ1-4
abundance: -
d_gene: TRBD1
v_gene: TRBV25-1
CDR3aa: CASSPRQGVGEKLFF
CDR3nt: TGTGCCAGCAGTCCCCGACAGGGGGTCGGTGAAAAACTGTTTTTT

j_gene: TRBJ2-3
abundance: few
d_gene: -
v_gene: TRBV6-1
CDR3aa: CASSWGRGKGTDTQYF
CDR3nt: TGTGCCAGCAGTTGGGGGAGGGGGAAAGGCACAGATACGCAGTATTTT

j_gene: TRBJ1-4
abundance: many
d_gene: -
v_gene: TRBV20-1
CDR3aa: CSAWAPKEGEKLFF
CDR3nt: TGCAGTGCTTGGGCCCCAAAGGAAGGAGAAAAACTGTTTTTT

j_gene: TRBJ1-6
abundance: -
d_gene: -
v_gene: TRBV5-6
CDR3aa: CASRSMGAYNNSPLHF
CDR3nt: TGTGCCAGCAGGAGCATGGGGGCATATAATAATTCACCCCTCCACTTT

j_gene: TRBJ1-1
abundance: many
d_gene: -
v_gene: TRBV5-1
CDR3aa: CASAPRMNTEAFF
CDR3nt: TGCGCCAGCGCCCCGAGGATGAACACTGAAGCTTTCTTT

j_gene: TRBJ2-1
abundance: many
d_gene: TRBD2
v_gene: TRBV12-3/TRBV12-4
CDR3aa: CASSGLAGGFDEQFF
CDR3nt: TGTGCCAGCAGTGGACTAGCGGGAGGGTTCGATGAGCAGTTCTTC

j_gene: TRBJ2-2
abundance: many
d_gene: -
v_gene: TRBV7-6
CDR3aa: CASSLGTGGSNTGELFF
CDR3nt: TGTGCCAGCAGCTTAGGGACAGGAGGGTCGAACACCGGGGAGCTGTTTTTT

j_gene: TRBJ1-5
abundance: -
d_gene: TRBD1
v_gene: TRBV28
CDR3aa: CASRLPGQENQPQHF
CDR3nt: TGTGCCAGCAGGCTTCCGGGACAGGAGAATCAGCCCCAGCATTTT

j_gene: TRBJ1-1
abundance: -
d_gene: -
v_gene: TRBV5-1
CDR3aa: CASSLVQTNTEAFF
CDR3nt: TGCGCCAGCAGCTTGGTACAGACGAACACTGAAGCTTTCTTT

j_gene: TRBJ2-1
abundance: -
d_gene: -
v_gene: TRBV6-1
CDR3aa: CASRVDYNNEQFF
CDR3nt: TGTGCCAGCAGAGTGGACTACAACAATGAGCAGTTCTTC

j_gene: TRBJ1-1
abundance: many
d_gene: TRBD1
v_gene: TRBV12-3/TRBV12-4
CDR3aa: CASRGDRGRNTEAFF
CDR3nt: TGTGCCAGCAGGGGAGACAGGGGGAGAAACACTGAAGCTTTCTTT

j_gene: TRBJ2-5
abundance: many
d_gene: -
v_gene: TRBV28
CDR3aa: CASSPDLGETQYF
CDR3nt: TGTGCCAGCAGCCCGGACCTGGGGGAGACCCAGTACTTC

j_gene: TRBJ2-7
abundance: many
d_gene: TRBD1
v_gene: TRBV18
CDR3aa: CASSRMTGLYADEQYF
CDR3nt: TGTGCCAGCTCACGCATGACAGGGCTCTATGCCGACGAGCAGTACTTC

j_gene: TRBJ2-1
abundance: many
d_gene: TRBD2
v_gene: TRBV7-9
CDR3aa: CASSLTSGRKYNEQFF
CDR3nt: TGTGCCAGCAGCTTGACTAGCGGGAGGAAGTACAATGAGCAGTTCTTC

j_gene: TRBJ1-5
abundance: many
d_gene: -
v_gene: TRBV18
CDR3aa: CASSSTPGDYPQHF
CDR3nt: TGTGCCAGCTCATCAACCCCAGGGGATTATCCCCAGCATTTT

j_gene: TRBJ2-5
abundance: many
d_gene: -
v_gene: TRBV6-1
CDR3aa: CASSDGVARVETQYF
CDR3nt: TGTGCCAGCAGTGACGGTGTAGCGAGAGTGGAGACCCAGTACTTC

j_gene: TRBJ1-1
abundance: many
d_gene: -
v_gene: TRBV7-9
CDR3aa: CASSMGINTEAFF
CDR3nt: TGTGCCAGCAGCATGGGGATTAACACTGAAGCTTTCTTT

j_gene: TRBJ2-2
abundance: few
d_gene: TRBD2
v_gene: TRBV7-8
CDR3aa: CASQKTSGSPGELFF
CDR3nt: TGTGCCAGCCAAAAGACTAGCGGGAGCCCCGGGGAGCTGTTTTTT

j_gene: TRBJ2-2
abundance: many
d_gene: -
v_gene: TRBV28
CDR3aa: CASSRHGGELFF
CDR3nt: TGTGCCAGCAGCAGACACGGAGGGGAGCTGTTTTTT

j_gene: TRBJ1-1
abundance: -
d_gene: TRBD1
v_gene: TRBV30
CDR3aa: CAWGTGVGTEAFF
CDR3nt: TGTGCCTGGGGGACAGGGGTGGGGACTGAAGCTTTCTTT

j_gene: TRBJ2-2
abundance: many
d_gene: -
v_gene: TRBV7-6
CDR3aa: CASSLTDSYTGELFF
CDR3nt: TGTGCCAGCAGCTTAACCGACTCATACACCGGGGAGCTGTTTTTT

j_gene: TRBJ2-7
abundance: many
d_gene: TRBD1
v_gene: TRBV5-1
CDR3aa: CASSLATGGEVYEQYF
CDR3nt: TGCGCCAGCAGCTTGGCCACAGGGGGCGAGGTCTACGAGCAGTACTTC

j_gene: TRBJ2-7
abundance: many
d_gene: TRBD2
v_gene: TRBV20-1
CDR3aa: CSARPGLAGAVGEQYF
CDR3nt: TGCAGTGCTAGGCCGGGACTAGCGGGGGCCGTGGGCGAGCAGTACTTC

j_gene: TRBJ2-2
abundance: -
d_gene: -
v_gene: TRBV12-3/TRBV12-4
CDR3aa: CASSLGISNTGELFF
CDR3nt: TGTGCCAGCAGTTTAGGGATTTCTAACACCGGGGAGCTGTTTTTT

j_gene: TRBJ2-5
abundance: few
d_gene: -
v_gene: TRBV19
CDR3aa: CASSNPLGGTQYF
CDR3nt: TGTGCCAGTAGTAATCCTTTGGGTGGGACCCAGTACTTC

j_gene: TRBJ1-1
abundance: -
d_gene: -
v_gene: TRBV28
CDR3aa: CASTGMNTEAFF
CDR3nt: TGTGCCAGTACCGGGATGAACACTGAAGCTTTCTTT

j_gene: TRBJ2-2
abundance: many
d_gene: TRBD2
v_gene: TRBV24-1
CDR3aa: CATSEPGLAGGELFF
CDR3nt: TGTGCCACCAGTGAACCAGGACTAGCCGGCGGGGAGCTGTTTTTT

j_gene: TRBJ1-5
abundance: -
d_gene: TRBD1
v_gene: TRBV4-1
CDR3aa: CASSRPGTGPQPQHF
CDR3nt: TGCGCCAGCAGCCGCCCCGGGACAGGGCCTCAGCCCCAGCATTTT

j_gene: TRBJ2-1
abundance: many
d_gene: -
v_gene: TRBV3-1
CDR3aa: CASSHPGGRSYNEQFF
CDR3nt: TGTGCCAGCAGCCATCCCGGGGGCCGCTCCTACAATGAGCAGTTCTTC

j_gene: TRBJ2-7
abundance: many
d_gene: TRBD2
v_gene: TRBV20-1
CDR3aa: CSARGLAGGLSYEQYF
CDR3nt: TGCAGTGCTAGGGGACTAGCGGGAGGCCTCTCCTACGAGCAGTACTTC

j_gene: TRBJ1-2
abundance: many
d_gene: -
v_gene: TRBV7-9
CDR3aa: CASSEGSSNYGYTF
CDR3nt: TGTGCCAGCTCGGAGGGCAGCTCTAACTATGGCTACACCTTC

j_gene: TRBJ1-5
abundance: -
d_gene: -
v_gene: TRBV6-5
CDR3aa: CASSYPDINQPQHF
CDR3nt: TGTGCCAGCAGTTACCCGGACATAAATCAGCCCCAGCATTTT

j_gene: TRBJ1-2
abundance: -
d_gene: -
v_gene: TRBV5-5
CDR3aa: CASTPGGYGYTF
CDR3nt: TGTGCCAGCACCCCTGGCGGCTATGGCTACACCTTC

j_gene: TRBJ2-1
abundance: -
d_gene: -
v_gene: TRBV5-1
CDR3aa: CASSLEGVPEQFF
CDR3nt: TGCGCCAGCAGCTTGGAGGGGGTTCCTGAGCAGTTCTTC

j_gene: TRBJ2-7
abundance: -
d_gene: -
v_gene: TRBV14
CDR3aa: CASSQAPSHGWYEQYF
CDR3nt: TGTGCCAGCAGCCAAGCTCCTAGCCATGGGTGGTACGAGCAGTACTTC

j_gene: TRBJ2-3
abundance: many
d_gene: -
v_gene: TRBV7-3
CDR3aa: CASSLDGGGSYTDTQYF
CDR3nt: TGTGCCAGCAGCTTAGATGGAGGGGGGTCCTACACAGATACGCAGTATTTT

j_gene: TRBJ2-3
abundance: many
d_gene: TRBD2
v_gene: TRBV30
CDR3aa: CASTRTSGRVTDTQYF
CDR3nt: TGTGCCTCTACCAGGACTAGCGGGAGGGTCACAGATACGCAGTATTTT

j_gene: TRBJ1-2
abundance: many
d_gene: TRBD1
v_gene: TRBV28
CDR3aa: CASRLDPSLGGGYTF
CDR3nt: TGTGCCAGCAGGCTGGACCCCTCCTTAGGGGGCGGCTACACCTTC

j_gene: TRBJ2-2
abundance: -
d_gene: -
v_gene: TRBV4-2
CDR3aa: CASSRPPSGTLNTGELFF
CDR3nt: TGTGCCAGCAGCCGACCCCCCTCCGGGACACTGAACACCGGGGAGCTGTTTTTT

j_gene: TRBJ2-1
abundance: -
d_gene: -
v_gene: TRBV4-1
CDR3aa: CASSQERHAGYYNEQFF
CDR3nt: TGCGCCAGCAGCCAAGAGAGGCACGCAGGGTACTACAATGAGCAGTTCTTC

j_gene: TRBJ2-5
abundance: many
d_gene: -
v_gene: TRBV28
CDR3aa: CASSPPGPGETQYF
CDR3nt: TGTGCCAGCAGTCCCCCAGGGCCCGGAGAGACCCAGTACTTC